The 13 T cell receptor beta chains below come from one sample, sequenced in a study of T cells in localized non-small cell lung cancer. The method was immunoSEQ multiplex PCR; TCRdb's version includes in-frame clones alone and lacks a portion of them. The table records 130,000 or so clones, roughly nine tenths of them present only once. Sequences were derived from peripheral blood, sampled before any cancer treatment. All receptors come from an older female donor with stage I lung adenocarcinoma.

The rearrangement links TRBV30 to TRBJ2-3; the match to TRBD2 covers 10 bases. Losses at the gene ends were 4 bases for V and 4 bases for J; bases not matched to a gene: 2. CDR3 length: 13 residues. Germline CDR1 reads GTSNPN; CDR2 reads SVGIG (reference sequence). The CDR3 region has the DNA TGTGCCTGGAAAGCGGGAGGGCCAGATACGCAGTATTTT. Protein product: CAWKAGGPDTQYF. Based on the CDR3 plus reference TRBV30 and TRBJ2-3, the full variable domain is SQTIHQWPATLVQPVGSPLSLECTVEGTSNPNLYWYRQAAGRGLQLLFYSVGIGQISSEVPQNLSASRPQDRQFILSSKKLLLSDSGFYLCAWKAGGPDTQYFGPGTRLTVL.

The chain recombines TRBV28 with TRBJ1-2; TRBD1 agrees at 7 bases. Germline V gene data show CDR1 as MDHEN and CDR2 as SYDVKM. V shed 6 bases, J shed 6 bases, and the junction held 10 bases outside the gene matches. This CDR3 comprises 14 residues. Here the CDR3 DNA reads TGTGCCAGCAGAGTGCCTGGGACAGTCGATGGCTACACCTTC. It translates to CASRVPGTVDGYTF.

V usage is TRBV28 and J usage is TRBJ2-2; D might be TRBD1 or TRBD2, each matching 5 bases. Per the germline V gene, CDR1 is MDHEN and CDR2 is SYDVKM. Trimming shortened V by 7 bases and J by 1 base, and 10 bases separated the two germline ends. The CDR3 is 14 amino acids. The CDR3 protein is CASTERGNTGELFF. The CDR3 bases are TGTGCCAGCACCGAGAGGGGGAACACCGGGGAGCTGTTTTTT. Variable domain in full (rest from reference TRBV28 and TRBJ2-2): DVKVTQSSRYLVKRTGEKVFLECVQDMDHENMFWYRQDPGLGLRLIYFSYDVKMKEKGDIPEGYSVSREKKERFSLILESASTNQTSMYLCASTERGNTGELFFGEGSRLTVL.

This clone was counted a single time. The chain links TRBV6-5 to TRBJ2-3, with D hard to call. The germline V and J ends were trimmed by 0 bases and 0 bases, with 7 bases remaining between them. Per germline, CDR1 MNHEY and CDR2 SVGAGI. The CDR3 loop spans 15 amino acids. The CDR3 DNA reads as TGTGCCAGCAGTTACTCGACCGACAGCACAGATACGCAGTATTTT. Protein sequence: CASSYSTDSTDTQYF.

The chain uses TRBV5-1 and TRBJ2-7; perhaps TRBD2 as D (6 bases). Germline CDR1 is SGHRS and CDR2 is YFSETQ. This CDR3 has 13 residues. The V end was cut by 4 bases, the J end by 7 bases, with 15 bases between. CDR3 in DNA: TGCGCCAGCAGCGATCGCGTGGAGGGGGAGCAGTACTTC. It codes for CASSDRVEGEQYF.

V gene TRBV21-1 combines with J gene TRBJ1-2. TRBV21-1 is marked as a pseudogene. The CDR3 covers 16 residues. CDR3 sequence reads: CASSSVRGGDKRGYTF. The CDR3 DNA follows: TGTGCCAGCAGCTCAGTAAGGGGGGGCGATAAGAGAGGCTACACCTTC.

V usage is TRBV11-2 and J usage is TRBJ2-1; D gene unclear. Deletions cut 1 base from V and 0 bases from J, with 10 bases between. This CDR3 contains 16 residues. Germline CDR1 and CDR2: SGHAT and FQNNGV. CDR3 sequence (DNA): TGTGCCAGCAGCTTAGTTGGCGAGAGCTCCTACAATGAGCAGTTCTTC. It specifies CASSLVGESSYNEQFF.

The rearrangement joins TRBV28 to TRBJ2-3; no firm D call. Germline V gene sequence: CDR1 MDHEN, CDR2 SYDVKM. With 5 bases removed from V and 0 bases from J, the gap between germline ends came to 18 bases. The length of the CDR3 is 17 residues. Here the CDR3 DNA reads TGTGCCAGCAGTCCCCCAACTTGGATAATTAGCACAGATACGCAGTATTTT. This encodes CASSPPTWIISTDTQYF.

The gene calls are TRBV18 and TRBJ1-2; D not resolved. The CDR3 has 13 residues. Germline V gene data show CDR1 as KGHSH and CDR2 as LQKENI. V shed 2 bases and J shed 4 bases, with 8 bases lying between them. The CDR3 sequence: CASSPGEAYGYTF. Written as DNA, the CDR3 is TGTGCCAGCTCACCAGGGGAGGCCTATGGCTACACCTTC.

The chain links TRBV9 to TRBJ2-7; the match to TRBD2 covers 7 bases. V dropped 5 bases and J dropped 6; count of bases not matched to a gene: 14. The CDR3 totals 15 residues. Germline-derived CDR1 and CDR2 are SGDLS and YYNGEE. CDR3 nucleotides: TGTGCCAGCAGTCGTTCTGGCGGGAGTTTCCTCGAGCAGTACTTC. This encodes CASSRSGGSFLEQYF.

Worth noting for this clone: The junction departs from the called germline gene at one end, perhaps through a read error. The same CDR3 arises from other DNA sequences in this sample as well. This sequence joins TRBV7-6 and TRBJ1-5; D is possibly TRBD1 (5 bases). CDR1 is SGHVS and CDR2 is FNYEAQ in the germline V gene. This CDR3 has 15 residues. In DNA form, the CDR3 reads TGTGCCAGCAGCTTGAACCAAGGGGAAAATCAACCCCAGCATTTT. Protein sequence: CASSLNQGENQPQHF.

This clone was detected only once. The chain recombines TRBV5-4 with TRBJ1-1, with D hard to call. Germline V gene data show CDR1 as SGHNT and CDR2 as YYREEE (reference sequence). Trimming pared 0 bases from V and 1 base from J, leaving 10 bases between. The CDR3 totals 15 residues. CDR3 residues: CASSLDLWGNTEAFF. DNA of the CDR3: TGTGCCAGCAGCTTGGACCTCTGGGGGAACACTGAAGCTTTCTTT.

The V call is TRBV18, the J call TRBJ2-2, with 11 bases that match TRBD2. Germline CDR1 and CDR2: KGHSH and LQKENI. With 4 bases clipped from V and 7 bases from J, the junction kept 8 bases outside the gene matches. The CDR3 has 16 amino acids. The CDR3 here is CASSQTSGRGDGELFF. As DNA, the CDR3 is TGTGCCAGCTCACAAACTAGCGGGAGAGGCGACGGGGAGCTGTTTTTT.